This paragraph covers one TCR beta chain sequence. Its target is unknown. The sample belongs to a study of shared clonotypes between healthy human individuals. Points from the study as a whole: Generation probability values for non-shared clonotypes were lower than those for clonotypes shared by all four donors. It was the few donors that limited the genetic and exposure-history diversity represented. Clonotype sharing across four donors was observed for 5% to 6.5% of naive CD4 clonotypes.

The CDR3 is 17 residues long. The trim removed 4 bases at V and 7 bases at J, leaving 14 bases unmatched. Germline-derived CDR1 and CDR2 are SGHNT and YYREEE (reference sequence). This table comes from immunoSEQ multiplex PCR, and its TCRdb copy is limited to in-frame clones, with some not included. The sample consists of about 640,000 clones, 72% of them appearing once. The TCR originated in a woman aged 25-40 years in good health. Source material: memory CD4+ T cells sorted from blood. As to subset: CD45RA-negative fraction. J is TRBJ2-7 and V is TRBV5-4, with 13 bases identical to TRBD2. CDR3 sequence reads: CASSHTSGRALRHEQYF. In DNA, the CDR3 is TGTGCCAGCAGCCATACTAGCGGGAGGGCCCTCCGTCATGAGCAGTACTTC.